Following are 5 T cell receptor beta chains from one sample sequenced in a study of OX40 agonist ivuxolimab in advanced cancers. Method: immunoSEQ multiplex PCR; TCRdb's copy keeps in-frame clones and lacks some. The sample gives 40,000 or so clones, more than 85% of which show up once; roughly 0.55% is in the top ten. Sequencing was performed on CD4+ or CD8+ T cells sorted from blood, taken in a trial of the OX40 agonist ivuxolimab. The origin of the receptors is an adult with an advanced solid tumor such as melanoma, head and neck, liver or kidney cancer.

This chain uses TRBV2 with TRBJ1-1, with 8 nucleotides matching TRBD1. CDR1 is SNHLY, CDR2 FYNNEI, per germline. CDR3 length equals 14 residues. The junction had 8 bases not matched to a gene; V was cut back by 6 bases and J by 5 bases. The CDR3 sequence is CASSRQGSGTEAFF. The CDR3 DNA is TGTGCCAGCAGCCGACAGGGGTCGGGGACTGAAGCTTTCTTT.

This clone turned up a few times. The chain combines TRBV11-2 with TRBJ1-2; TRBD1 matches 11 bases. The CDR3 has 16 residues. Losses at the gene ends were 3 bases for V and 5 bases for J; bases not matched to a gene: 8. The germline V gene encodes CDR1 SGHAT and CDR2 FQNNGV. CDR3 region: CASSFFLRDRGYGYTF. CDR3 sequence (DNA): TGTGCCAGCAGCTTTTTCTTACGGGACAGGGGGTATGGCTACACCTTC. Looking up the rest from reference TRBV11-2 and TRBJ1-2 gives the full variable domain: EAGVAQSPRYKIIEKRQSVAFWCNPISGHATLYWYQQILGQGPKLLIQFQNNGVVDDSQLPKDRFSAERLKGVDSTLKIQPAKLEDSAVYLCASSFFLRDRGYGYTFGSGTRLTVV.

The chain couples TRBV5-1 to TRBJ2-5; no firm D call. This CDR3 contains 16 residues. The germline CDR1 and CDR2 sequences are SGHRS and YFSETQ. V was cut by 0 bases and J by 5 bases, with 17 bases left in between. CDR3 amino acids: CASSLGTWGAGETQYF. The CDR3 DNA reads as TGCGCCAGCAGCTTGGGTACCTGGGGTGCCGGGGAGACCCAGTACTTC.

The chain has TRBV19 and TRBJ1-1; the D is unclear. This CDR3 is built from 14 residues. The germline gives CDR1 LNHDA, CDR2 SQIVND (reference sequence). Trimming left V 7 bases short and J 8 bases short, with 20 bases between. The DNA of the CDR3 is TGTGCCAGTACCATACCGGGCCAGGCGGCGGAAGCTTTCTTT. Translation: CASTIPGQAAEAFF.

The V and J genes are TRBV15 and TRBJ2-5; perhaps D is TRBD1 or TRBD2 (7 bases each). V lost 1 base and J 1 base, leaving 13 bases between the germline ends. The CDR3 extends over 16 amino acids. Germline V gives CDR1 LNHNV, CDR2 YYDKDF (reference sequence). This CDR3 reads CATSRGGGQIQETQYF. The CDR3 DNA sequence: TGTGCCACCAGCAGAGGCGGGGGACAGATCCAAGAGACCCAGTACTTC.